One TCR beta chain is described in this entry. TCRdb re-called the RT-PCR reads with MiXCR, one entry per CDR3 protein. In the table there are hundreds of thousands of distinct CDR3 sequences, 14% of which are singletons. This CDR3 contains 13 residues. The V segment lost 10 bases and the J segment 6 bases; nucleotides outside the gene matches: 10. Germline V gives CDR1 MGHDK, CDR2 SYGVNS. The chain combines TRBV25-1 with TRBJ2-3; 7 bases line up with TRBD1. The receptor was isolated from a female donor in good health, serving as a healthy control. The sample taken for sequencing was memory CD4+ T cells from blood. The CDR3 sequence is CATYGQAADTQYF. DNA for the CDR3: TGTGCCACCTACGGACAGGCTGCGGATACGCAGTATTTT.